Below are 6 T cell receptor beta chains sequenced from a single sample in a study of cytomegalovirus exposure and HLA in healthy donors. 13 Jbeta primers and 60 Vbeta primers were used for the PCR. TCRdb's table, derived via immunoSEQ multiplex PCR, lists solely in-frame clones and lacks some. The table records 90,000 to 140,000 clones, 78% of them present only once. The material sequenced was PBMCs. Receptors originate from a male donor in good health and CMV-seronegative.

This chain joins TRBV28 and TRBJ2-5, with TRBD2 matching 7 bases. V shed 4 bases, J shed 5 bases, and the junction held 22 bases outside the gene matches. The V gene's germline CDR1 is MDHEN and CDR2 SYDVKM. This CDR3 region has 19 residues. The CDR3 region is CASSSSSVNGLAEWETQYF. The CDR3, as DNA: TGTGCCAGCAGTTCCTCCTCCGTGAACGGTCTAGCGGAATGGGAGACCCAGTACTTC. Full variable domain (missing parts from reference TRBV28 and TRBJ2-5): DVKVTQSSRYLVKRTGEKVFLECVQDMDHENMFWYRQDPGLGLRLIYFSYDVKMKEKGDIPEGYSVSREKKERFSLILESASTNQTSMYLCASSSSSVNGLAEWETQYFGPGTRLLVL.

The CDR3 coding sequence is TGTGCCAGCAGCTTAGCGCGGTCCATCGGGAACACCGGGGAGCTGTTTTTT. Translating gives CASSLARSIGNTGELFF. This rearrangement joins TRBV7-2 to TRBJ2-2; D ambiguous. Trimming took off 0 bases at V and 1 base at J, with 12 bases between the two ends. This CDR3 has 17 amino acids. Per germline, CDR1 SGHTA and CDR2 FQGNSA. The entire variable domain, with the rest obtained from reference TRBV7-2 and TRBJ2-2, is as follows: GAGVSQSPSNKVTEKGKDVELRCDPISGHTALYWYRQSLGQGLEFLIYFQGNSAPDKSGLPSDRFSAERTGGSVSTLTIQRTQQEDSAVYLCASSLARSIGNTGELFFGEGSRLTVL.

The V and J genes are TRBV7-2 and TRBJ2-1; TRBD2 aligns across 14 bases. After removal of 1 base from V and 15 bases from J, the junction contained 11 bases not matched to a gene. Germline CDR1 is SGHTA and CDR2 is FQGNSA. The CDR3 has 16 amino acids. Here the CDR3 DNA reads TGTGCCAGCAGCTTAGAAGGGACTAGCGGGAGTCGAGTCAGGTTCTTC. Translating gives CASSLEGTSGSRVRFF.

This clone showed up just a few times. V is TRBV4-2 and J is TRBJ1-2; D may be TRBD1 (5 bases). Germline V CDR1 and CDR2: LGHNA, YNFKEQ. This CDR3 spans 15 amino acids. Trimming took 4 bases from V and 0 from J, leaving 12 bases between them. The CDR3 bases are TGTGCCAGCAGCCCCTACCGACAGACTAACTATGGCTACACCTTC. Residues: CASSPYRQTNYGYTF.

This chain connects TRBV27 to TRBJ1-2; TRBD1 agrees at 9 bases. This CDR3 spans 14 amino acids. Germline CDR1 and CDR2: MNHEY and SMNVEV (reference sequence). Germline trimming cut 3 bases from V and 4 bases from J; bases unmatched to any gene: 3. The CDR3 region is CASSLTGGTYGYTF. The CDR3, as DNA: TGTGCCAGCAGTTTGACAGGGGGGACCTATGGCTACACCTTC.

The CDR3 sequence is CAISAERESYNEQFF. CDR3 DNA: TGTGCCATCAGTGCGGAGCGGGAGTCCTACAATGAGCAGTTCTTC. The chain has TRBV10-3 and TRBJ2-1; 8 positions agree with TRBD2. The CDR3 is 15 residues long. Germline V CDR1 and CDR2: ENHRY, SYGVKD. V lost 4 bases and J lost 1; bases outside the gene matches: 3.